This T cell receptor (beta chain) derives from a study of shared clonotypes between healthy human individuals. All donors were Caucasian adults living in Nashville, Tennessee. Unsorted samples used some 90 million PBMCs for genomic DNA. The germline V gene has CDR1 MGHRA and CDR2 YSYEKL. The CDR3 sequence is 18 residues long. The V gene lost 0 bases and the J gene lost 3 bases, with 17 bases spanning the gap. Deep was the level at which the assay was run. Genomic DNA belonging to each subset was distributed in equal measure over several immunoSEQ plates. Some clones are missing from TCRdb's copy, which holds only in-frame ones; the method was immunoSEQ multiplex PCR. Among over 400,000 clones listed, around 80% were seen once. This clone was recorded a few times.

The sequence was obtained from a woman aged 40 to 50 in good health. Some clones in this sample may be carry-over from other donors' samples. The specimen was PBMCs. This chain links TRBV4-1 with TRBJ1-4; D gene uncertain. The CDR3: CASSQEVLRGWANEKLFF. The CDR3 DNA is TGCGCCAGCAGCCAAGAGGTCCTCCGGGGTTGGGCTAATGAAAAACTGTTTTTT.